This T cell receptor beta chain was obtained from a study of PD-L1 blockade in urothelial cancer. Overall study context: Analysis of blood occurred 3 weeks (second dose) and 6 weeks after treatment start.

Time point in this sample: pretreatment peripheral blood. Synthetic TCR analog templates were spiked into each PCR. Sequenced by immunoSEQ multiplex PCR; TCRdb stores in-frame clones only, minus some. The table records 50,000 or so clones, about 86% of them present only once. This clonotype was sampled from a man in his 60s with urothelial cancer. Source: PBMCs, taken around atezolizumab (anti-PD-L1) treatment.

The chain's CDR3 is CASSEIPGRYGYTF. The CDR3 DNA reads as TGTGCCAGCAGTGAAATTCCAGGGCGGTATGGCTACACCTTC. J is TRBJ1-2 and V is TRBV6-1, with a weak D call TRBD1 (5 bases). Per germline, CDR1 MNHNS and CDR2 SASEGT. The CDR3 totals 14 residues. Trimming shortened V by 2 bases and J by 5 bases, and 12 bases separated the two germline ends.